The 28 T cell receptor beta chains listed next were all sequenced from one sample in a study of shared clonotypes between healthy human individuals. Assay: immunoSEQ multiplex PCR; the TCRdb copy retains only in-frame clones and omits some. The top ten hold under 0.45% of the sample, which has approximately 2.1 million clones, over 90% seen once. Sequenced sample: naive CD4+ T cells from PBMCs. Stated subset: CD45RA+ positively selected. These receptors all come from a man between 18 and 29 years old in good health. Some clones in this sample may be carry-over from other donors' samples.

The V and J genes are TRBV7-9 and TRBJ1-1; TRBD1 is a possible D gene (5 bases). The CDR3 runs 15 residues. CDR1 is SEHNR and CDR2 is FQNEAQ in the germline V gene (reference sequence). Trimming stripped 3 bases from V and 3 bases from J, with 14 bases between. This CDR3 reads CASSFGVGGDTEAFF. The CDR3 DNA sequence: TGTGCCAGCAGCTTCGGGGTTGGGGGTGACACTGAAGCTTTCTTT.

This chain links TRBV19 with TRBJ1-4; D not certain. Trimming took 7 bases from V and 5 from J, leaving 11 bases between them. The CDR3 totals 13 residues. Looked up from germline, CDR1 is LNHDA and CDR2 is SQIVND (reference sequence). CDR3 amino acids: CASTYEGNEKLFF. The CDR3 DNA follows: TGTGCCAGTACCTACGAAGGGAATGAAAAACTGTTTTTT.

As concerns this clone: Other DNA sequences in this sample translate to the same CDR3. The chain links TRBV5-1 to TRBJ2-3, with D maybe TRBD1 (6 bases). Germline V gene data show CDR1 as SGHRS and CDR2 as YFSETQ. Deletions cut 5 bases from V and 0 bases from J, with 7 bases between. The CDR3 runs to 13 residues. The chain's CDR3 is CASRTGSTDTQYF. The CDR3 nucleotides are TGCGCCAGCAGGACAGGAAGCACAGATACGCAGTATTTT. The full variable domain, its missing parts supplied by reference TRBV5-1 and TRBJ2-3, is KAGVTQTPRYLIKTRGQQVTLSCSPISGHRSVSWYQQTPGQGLQFLFEYFSETQRNKGNFPGRFSGRQFSNSRSEMNVSTLELGDSALYLCASRTGSTDTQYFGPGTRLTVL.

V usage is TRBV7-8 and J usage is TRBJ2-1, with TRBD2 identical over 15 bases. CDR1 is SGHVS, CDR2 FQNEAQ, per germline. The CDR3 has 15 residues. V was pared by 5 bases and J by 9 bases, with 5 bases of the junction left unmatched. The CDR3 spells CASSQGLAGGGEQFF. CDR3 DNA: TGTGCCAGCAGCCAGGGACTAGCGGGAGGAGGTGAGCAGTTCTTC.

J is TRBJ2-7 and V is TRBV20-1; 7 bases agree with TRBD1. The CDR3 sequence is 11 residues long. V lost 6 bases to trimming and J lost 9 bases; unmatched junction nucleotides: 8. CDR1 DFQATT and CDR2 SNEGSKA come from the germline V gene (reference sequence). CDR3 in DNA: TGCAGTGCAACCGACAGGGAAGGGCAGTACTTC. Protein product: CSATDREGQYF.

This chain links TRBV7-3 with TRBJ2-1; TRBD1 aligns across 7 bases. The germline CDR1 and CDR2 sequences are SGHTA and FQGTGA. J was trimmed by 15 bases and V by 4 bases; bases with no gene match: 9. This CDR3 spans 12 amino acids. This CDR3 reads CASSYPGQSPFF. CDR3 sequence (DNA): TGTGCCAGCAGCTACCCGGGACAGTCGCCGTTCTTC.

J is TRBJ1-1 and V is TRBV19; 8 positions agree with TRBD1. V shed 3 bases, J shed 4 bases, and the junction held 1 base outside the gene matches. This CDR3 region has 13 residues. Germline lookup yields CDR1 LNHDA and CDR2 SQIVND (reference sequence). The CDR3, as DNA: TGTGCCAGTAGTATGGGACAGGTCACTGAAGCTTTCTTT. Encoded protein: CASSMGQVTEAFF.

The chain employs TRBV21-1 and TRBJ2-2; the table calls TRBD1, which could not be checked here. TRBV21-1 is noted as a pseudogene. The CDR3 is made up of 19 amino acids. In nucleotides, the CDR3 is TGTGCCAGCAGCAATCCCCGGGACAGGAGGGATCCAGGCACCGGGGAGCTGTTTTTT. Its protein is CASSNPRDRRDPGTGELFF.

V and J are TRBV5-6 and TRBJ2-3, with a tentative D call TRBD2 (6 bases). From germline, CDR1 is SGHDT and CDR2 YYEEEE. V was shortened by 6 bases and J by 3 bases, with 11 bases between the two germline ends. This CDR3 is 13 amino acids long. This CDR3 is CASTSGGTDTQYF. As DNA, the CDR3 is TGTGCCAGCACCTCCGGGGGAACAGATACGCAGTATTTT.

V and J are TRBV5-8 and TRBJ2-3, with no clear D. Germline assignment: CDR1 SGHTS and CDR2 YDEGEE. The V gene lost 2 bases and the J gene lost 1 base, with 8 bases spanning the gap. The CDR3 sequence is 14 residues long. The CDR3 here is CASSFARGTDTQYF. Here the CDR3 DNA reads TGTGCCAGCAGCTTTGCAAGGGGCACAGATACGCAGTATTTT.

The rearrangement links TRBV5-4 to TRBJ1-4; possible D gene TRBD1, 5 bases. V was trimmed by 2 bases and J by 0 bases, leaving 11 bases between them. Germline CDR1 reads SGHNT; CDR2 reads YYREEE (reference sequence). The CDR3 spans 16 residues. Written as DNA, the CDR3 is TGTGCCAGCAGCTTAGGAGGACATGCAACTAATGAAAAACTGTTTTTT. Encoded protein: CASSLGGHATNEKLFF.

The chain is built from TRBV7-2 and TRBJ1-5; D is unclear. The CDR3 consists of 13 residues. V was pared by 5 bases and J by 5 bases, with 10 bases between. Looked up from germline, CDR1 is SGHTA and CDR2 is FQGNSA. CDR3 residues: CASSPHRDQPQHF. In nucleotides, the CDR3 is TGTGCCAGCAGCCCCCATCGGGATCAGCCCCAGCATTTT.

In DNA form, the CDR3 reads TGTGCCAGCTTCGGGAGGGGAGAGACCCAGTACTTC. This encodes CASFGRGETQYF. This chain connects TRBV28 to TRBJ2-5; 8 positions match TRBD2. V lost 8 bases to trimming and J lost 4 bases; unmatched junction nucleotides: 3. This CDR3 is built from 12 residues. CDR1 and CDR2 from the germline V gene are MDHEN and SYDVKM.

The genes are TRBV7-9 and TRBJ1-5; tentative D call: TRBD1 (5 bases). The CDR3 has 16 residues. Germline V lookup: CDR1 SEHNR, CDR2 FQNEAQ (reference sequence). Trimming took off 4 bases at V and 0 bases at J, with 13 bases between the two ends. The CDR3 coding sequence is TGTGCCAGCAGCTCGGGGGGGAGGAATAGCAATCAGCCCCAGCATTTT. Translated: CASSSGGRNSNQPQHF.

This chain connects TRBV28 to TRBJ2-3; the D gene is possibly TRBD2 (5 bases). Trimming pared 5 bases from V and 8 bases from J, leaving 20 bases between. Germline CDR1 reads MDHEN; CDR2 reads SYDVKM. CDR3 size: 15 residues. The CDR3 is CASSEDSRGVVTQYF. The CDR3 nucleotides read TGTGCCAGCAGTGAGGACTCCCGTGGGGTGGTTACGCAGTATTTT.

This clone was counted once. As DNA, the CDR3 is TGTGCCTGGAGTGTACTCTACAGACCGAACACTGAAGCTTTCTTT. It is translated as CAWSVLYRPNTEAFF. The rearrangement uses TRBV30 and TRBJ1-1; D is uncertain. The CDR3 runs to 15 residues. The germline V and J ends were trimmed by 0 bases and 1 base, with 12 bases remaining between them. Germline V gene lookup returns CDR1 GTSNPN and CDR2 SVGIG (reference sequence).

This chain's CDR3 is CASSPTGTSSSGANVLTF. CDR3 DNA sequence: TGTGCCAGCTCACCTACCGGGACAAGTAGCTCTGGGGCCAACGTCCTGACTTTC. The gene calls are TRBV18 and TRBJ2-6; D might be TRBD1 (6 bases). V was pared by 3 bases and J by 0 bases, with 15 bases between. Germline CDR1 is KGHSH and CDR2 is LQKENI. CDR3 length equals 18 residues.

V usage is TRBV7-3 and J usage is TRBJ2-3, with 7 nucleotides matching TRBD2. The trim removed 5 bases at V and 0 bases at J, leaving 11 bases unmatched. This CDR3 is built from 17 residues. The germline V gene encodes CDR1 SGHTA and CDR2 FQGTGA. This chain's CDR3 is CASSPFPLAASTDTQYF. CDR3 coding DNA: TGTGCCAGCAGCCCGTTTCCGCTAGCGGCTAGCACAGATACGCAGTATTTT.

The chain couples TRBV5-4 to TRBJ2-3, with TRBD2 matching 8 bases. This CDR3 is 16 amino acids long. Trimming cost V 1 base and J 3 bases; bases outside gene matches: 7. Germline CDR1 reads SGHNT; CDR2 reads YYREEE (reference sequence). DNA for the CDR3: TGTGCCAGCAGCTTGAGCGGGAGCGGGTTAACAGATACGCAGTATTTT. As protein: CASSLSGSGLTDTQYF.

The chain carries TRBV2 and TRBJ1-1; 8 bases agree with TRBD1. The germline CDR1 and CDR2 sequences are SNHLY and FYNNEI. The CDR3 sequence is 15 residues long. V shed 5 bases and J 4 bases; nucleotides not matched to a gene: 9. The chain's CDR3 is CASSIRQGTGTEAFF. The DNA of the CDR3 is TGTGCCAGCAGTATCCGACAGGGGACGGGCACTGAAGCTTTCTTT.

The J gene is TRBJ2-7, the V gene TRBV9; 10 bases match TRBD1. J gave up 7 bases and V 2 bases, and 9 bases lay outside the gene matches. Per germline, CDR1 SGDLS and CDR2 YYNGEE. This CDR3 contains 15 residues. DNA of the CDR3: TGTGCCAGCAGCGTGACGACAGGGGGCGTCGAAGAGCAGTACTTC. This gives the protein CASSVTTGGVEEQYF. Drawing the rest from reference TRBV9 and TRBJ2-7, the complete variable domain is DSGVTQTPKHLITATGQRVTLRCSPRSGDLSVYWYQQSLDQGLQFLIQYYNGEERAKGNILERFSAQQFPDLHSELNLSSLELGDSALYFCASSVTTGGVEEQYFGPGTRLTVT.

The V call is TRBV5-1, the J call TRBJ2-5; D may correspond to TRBD1 or TRBD2 (6 bases each). The CDR3 length is 14 residues. The germline V gene encodes CDR1 SGHRS and CDR2 YFSETQ. V gave up 4 bases and J gave up 2 bases, with 12 bases separating them. CDR3 region: CASSPGAGQETQYF. In DNA form, the CDR3 reads TGCGCCAGCAGCCCGGGGGCAGGGCAAGAGACCCAGTACTTC.

For this clone: At one end, the junction sequence differs from germline, possibly due to a read error. V is TRBV11-2 and J is TRBJ2-1, with 9 bases matching TRBD2. There are 12 residues in the CDR3. Germline V gene data show CDR1 as SGHAT and CDR2 as FQNNGV. CDR3 DNA sequence: TGTGCCAGCAGCTTTCAGCGGGAGGAGCCGTTCTTC. It codes for CASSFQREEPFF.

Worth noting for this clone: This sample also contains other DNA sequences that code for the same CDR3. The CDR3 loop is CASSPLGTSGSTDTQYF. The CDR3, as DNA: TGTGCCAGCTCACCACTCGGGACTAGCGGGAGCACAGATACGCAGTATTTT. The J gene is TRBJ2-3, the V gene TRBV18, with TRBD2 matching over 12 bases. CDR3 length equals 17 residues. Germline CDR1 reads KGHSH; CDR2 reads LQKENI. Trimming at V came to 1 base and at J to 0 bases, leaving 2 bases not matched to a gene.

This chain links TRBV19 with TRBJ2-4, with D possibly matching TRBD2 (5 bases). Germline V gene data show CDR1 as LNHDA and CDR2 as SQIVND (reference sequence). V lost 6 bases to trimming and J lost 2 bases, with 14 bases between them. The CDR3 runs 15 residues. CDR3 coding DNA: TGTGCCAGTAGGGAGGAAGTATTATCCAAAAACATTCAGTACTTC. Translation: CASREEVLSKNIQYF.

This clone was detected only a few times. The chain recombines TRBV19 with TRBJ1-3; D call uncertain. CDR1 and CDR2 (germline): LNHDA, SQIVND (reference sequence). This CDR3 region has 14 residues. V was cut by 5 bases and J by 4 bases, with 12 bases left in between. CDR3 in DNA: TGTGCCAGTAGTTACTTCCGGACCGGAAACACCATATATTTT. Encoded protein: CASSYFRTGNTIYF.

V gene TRBV28 combines with J gene TRBJ1-5; D might be TRBD1 (5 bases). Germline V gene data show CDR1 as MDHEN and CDR2 as SYDVKM. Between the trimmed V and J ends, which lost 5 bases and 4 bases, there was a span of 15 bases. The length of the CDR3 is 15 residues. The chain's CDR3 is CASSTQGPGNQPQHF. The CDR3 DNA sequence: TGTGCCAGCAGTACTCAGGGCCCTGGTAATCAGCCCCAGCATTTT. The variable domain in full, completed from reference TRBV28 and TRBJ1-5, reads DVKVTQSSRYLVKRTGEKVFLECVQDMDHENMFWYRQDPGLGLRLIYFSYDVKMKEKGDIPEGYSVSREKKERFSLILESASTNQTSMYLCASSTQGPGNQPQHFGDGTRLSIL.

The rearrangement joins TRBV15 to TRBJ2-6; TRBD2 aligns across 7 bases. Germline loops: CDR1 LNHNV, CDR2 YYDKDF (reference sequence). V lost 6 bases and J lost 0; bases outside the gene matches: 8. The CDR3 extends over 17 amino acids. CDR3 in DNA: TGTGCCACCAGAGCGGGAATGAGTTTCTCTGGGGCCAACGTCCTGACTTTC. Translating gives CATRAGMSFSGANVLTF.